This TCR beta chain was captured in a study of blood T cell repertoires in COVID-19. Study details: Specimens from acute and convalescent COVID-19 originated in the United States, Italy and Spain. The cDNA or gDNA used as material had been derived from T cells, B-cell-depleted T cells, or PBMCs.

Authors' analysis steps: Amplification with reference gene primers provided the estimates of nucleated cell counts. Profiled with immunoSEQ multiplex PCR; TCRdb holds only in-frame clones, not every one. V and J calls and clone size are copied from that table; D and trimming were computed from the DNA. This sample has 280,000 or so clones, with 80% to 90% found just once. This CDR3 region has 13 residues. The V end was cut by 4 bases, the J end by 3 bases, with 10 bases between. Germline loops: CDR1 SGHNT, CDR2 YYREEE (reference sequence). This chain joins TRBV5-4 and TRBJ1-2; maybe TRBD1 (5 bases). The sample was peripheral blood. The receptor comes from a woman aged 50 to 60 who had recovered from COVID-19. CDR3 in amino acids: CASSPQGDYGYTF. CDR3 nucleotide sequence: TGTGCCAGCAGCCCTCAAGGGGACTATGGCTACACCTTC.